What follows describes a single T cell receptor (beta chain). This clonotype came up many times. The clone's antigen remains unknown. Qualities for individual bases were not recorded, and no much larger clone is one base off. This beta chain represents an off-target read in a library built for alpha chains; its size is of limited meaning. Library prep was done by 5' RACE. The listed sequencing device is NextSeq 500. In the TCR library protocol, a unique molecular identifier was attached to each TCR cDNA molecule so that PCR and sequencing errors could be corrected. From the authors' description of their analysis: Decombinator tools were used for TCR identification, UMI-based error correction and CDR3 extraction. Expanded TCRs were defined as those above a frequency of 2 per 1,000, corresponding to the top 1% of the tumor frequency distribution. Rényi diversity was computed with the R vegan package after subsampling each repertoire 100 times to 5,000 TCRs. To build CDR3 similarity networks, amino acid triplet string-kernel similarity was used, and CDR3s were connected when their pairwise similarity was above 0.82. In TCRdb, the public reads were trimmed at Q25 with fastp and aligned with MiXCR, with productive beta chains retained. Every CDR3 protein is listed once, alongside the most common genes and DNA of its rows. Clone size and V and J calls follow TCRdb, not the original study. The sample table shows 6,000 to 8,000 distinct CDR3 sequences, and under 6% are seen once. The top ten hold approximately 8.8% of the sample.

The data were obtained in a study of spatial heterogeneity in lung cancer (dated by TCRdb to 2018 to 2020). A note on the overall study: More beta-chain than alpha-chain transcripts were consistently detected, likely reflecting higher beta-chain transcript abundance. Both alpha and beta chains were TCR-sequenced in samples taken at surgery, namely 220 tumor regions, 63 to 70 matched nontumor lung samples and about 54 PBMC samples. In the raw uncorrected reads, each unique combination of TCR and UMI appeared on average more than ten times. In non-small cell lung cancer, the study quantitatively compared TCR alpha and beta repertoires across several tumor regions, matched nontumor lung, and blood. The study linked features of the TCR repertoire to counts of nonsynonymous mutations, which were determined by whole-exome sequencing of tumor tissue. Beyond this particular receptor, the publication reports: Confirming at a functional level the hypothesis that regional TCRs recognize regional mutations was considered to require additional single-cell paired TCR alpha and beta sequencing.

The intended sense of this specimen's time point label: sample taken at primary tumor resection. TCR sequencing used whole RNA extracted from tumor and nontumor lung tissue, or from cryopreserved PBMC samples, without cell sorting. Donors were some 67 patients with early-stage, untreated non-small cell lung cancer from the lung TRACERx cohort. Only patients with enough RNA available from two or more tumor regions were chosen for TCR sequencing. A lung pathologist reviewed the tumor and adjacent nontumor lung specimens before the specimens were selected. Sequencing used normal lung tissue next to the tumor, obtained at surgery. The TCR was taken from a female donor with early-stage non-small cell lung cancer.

The bases are TGCAGTGCTAGGGGGCTCGGCACCGGGGAGCTGTTTTTT. Its protein product is CSARGLGTGELFF. The chain links TRBV20-1 with TRBJ2-2; tentative D gene TRBD1, with 5 bases matching. V was cut back by 3 bases and J by 4 bases, leaving a gap of 9 bases between them. The germline V gene (reference sequence) yields DFQATT for CDR1 and SNEGSKA for CDR2. Reading from cysteine to phenylalanine, the CDR3 counts 13 amino acids. CDR3 DNA only is kept here, 39 bases in frame from base 1.